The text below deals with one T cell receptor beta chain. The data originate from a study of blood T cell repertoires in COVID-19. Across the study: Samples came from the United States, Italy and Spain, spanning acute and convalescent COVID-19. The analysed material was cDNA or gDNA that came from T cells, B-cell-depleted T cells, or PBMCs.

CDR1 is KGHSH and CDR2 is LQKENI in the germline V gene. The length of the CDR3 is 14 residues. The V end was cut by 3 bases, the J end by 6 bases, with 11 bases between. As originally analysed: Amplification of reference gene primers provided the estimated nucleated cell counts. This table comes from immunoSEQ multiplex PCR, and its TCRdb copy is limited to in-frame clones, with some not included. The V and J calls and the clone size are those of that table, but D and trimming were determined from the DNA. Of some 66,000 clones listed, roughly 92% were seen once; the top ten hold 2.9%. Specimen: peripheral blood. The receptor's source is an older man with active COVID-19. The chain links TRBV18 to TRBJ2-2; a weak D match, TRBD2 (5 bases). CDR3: CASSPMERSGELFF. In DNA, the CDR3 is TGTGCCAGCTCACCTATGGAGCGGTCCGGGGAGCTGTTTTTT.